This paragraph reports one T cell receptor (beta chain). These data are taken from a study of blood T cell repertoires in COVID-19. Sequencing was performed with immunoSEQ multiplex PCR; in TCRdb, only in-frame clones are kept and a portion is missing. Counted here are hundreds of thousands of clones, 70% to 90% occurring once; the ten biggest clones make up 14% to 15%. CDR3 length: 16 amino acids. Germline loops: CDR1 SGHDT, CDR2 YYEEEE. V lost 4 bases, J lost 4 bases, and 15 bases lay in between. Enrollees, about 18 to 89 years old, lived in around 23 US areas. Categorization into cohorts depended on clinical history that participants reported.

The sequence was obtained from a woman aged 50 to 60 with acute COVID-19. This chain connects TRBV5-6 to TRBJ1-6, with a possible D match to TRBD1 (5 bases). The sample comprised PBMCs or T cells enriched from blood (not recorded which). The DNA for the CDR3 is TGTGCCAGCAGCGGAGGCGGGGGAAGGTATAATTCACCCCTCCACTTT. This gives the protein CASSGGGGRYNSPLHF.